The clone carrying this T cell receptor (beta chain) was seen more than once but under ten times. This sample is drawn from a study of control samples from healthy donors and cancer patients. This table comes from immunoSEQ multiplex PCR, and its TCRdb copy is limited to in-frame clones, with some not included. Seen here are about 92,000 clones, approximately 78% observed once, and the top ten hold around a tenth. Trimming removed 3 bases from V and 2 bases from J, with 8 bases in between. The CDR3 loop spans 13 amino acids. The chain couples TRBV12-3 or TRBV12-4 to TRBJ2-7, with no clear D. Sequenced: blood. The receptor was isolated from a woman aged 60-75 years in good health. The CDR3 reads CASSLAGPYEQYF. CDR3 coding DNA: TGTGCCAGCAGTTTGGCAGGTCCCTACGAGCAGTACTTC.